A selection of T cell receptor beta chains follows, all from one sample in a study of PD-L1 blockade in urothelial cancer. Clones were read by immunoSEQ multiplex PCR, and TCRdb kept only the in-frame ones, dropping some. The sample shows about 43,000 clones, 88% of them seen only once. The sequencing here drew on PBMCs, taken around atezolizumab (anti-PD-L1) treatment. The receptors shown here come from a woman between 55 and 75 years old with urothelial cancer. Both conserved end residues are part of each CDR3. D genes are given only for firm matches. A clone size is listed for some rows: how often the clone was seen (once, few, many), or a class if it is expanded.

abundance	d_gene	v_gene	j_gene	CDR3nt	CDR3aa
once	TRBD1	TRBV27	TRBJ2-7	TGTGCCAGCAGTCCCCCGGGGACAGCCTACGAGCAGTACTTC	CASSPPGTAYEQYF
.	.	TRBV11-2	TRBJ2-5	TGTGCCAGCAGTCGCGGCCCACAGGGCTTGGAGACCCAGTACTTC	CASSRGPQGLETQYF
.	.	TRBV6-6	TRBJ2-1	TGTGCCAGCAGTTGGAGCCTAGGGGGTTCAGGCAATGAGCAGTTCTTC	CASSWSLGGSGNEQFF
.	.	TRBV5-1	TRBJ2-2	TGCGCCAGCAGGGTCCAGGGCGGCACCGGGGAGCTGTTTTTT	CASRVQGGTGELFF
.	.	TRBV18	TRBJ1-1	TGTGCCAGCTCCTCGAGTTTGGACACTGAAGCTTTCTTT	CASSSSLDTEAFF
.	.	TRBV7-2	TRBJ1-5	TGTGCCAGCAGCTTAATTGGCCAGCCCCAGCATTTT	CASSLIGQPQHF
.	TRBD1	TRBV10-3	TRBJ2-7	TGTGCCATCAGTGGTAGGGGACAGACAAAAAGATCCTACGAGCAGTACTTC	CAISGRGQTKRSYEQYF
.	.	TRBV7-3	TRBJ2-1	TGTGCCAGCAGCCTCCTAAACAATGAGCAGTTCTTC	CASSLLNNEQFF
.	.	TRBV9	TRBJ1-3	TGTGCCAGCAGCGTAGCACAGGGAAACACCATATATTTT	CASSVAQGNTIYF
few	TRBD2	TRBV29-1	TRBJ2-1	TGCAGCGTTCCCACAGGGTTAGCGGGAAACAATGAGCAGTTCTTC	CSVPTGLAGNNEQFF
.	.	TRBV19	TRBJ2-7	TGTGCCAGTAGAGCTAGAGGGTACGAGCAGTACTTC	CASRARGYEQYF
.	.	TRBV7-2	TRBJ2-1	TGTGCCAGCAGCTTAACGGGATGGAGCGACAATGAGCAGTTCTTC	CASSLTGWSDNEQFF
.	.	TRBV5-4	TRBJ2-5	TGTGCCAGCAGCTTGTTCGGACGTGGCGGGATACAAGAGACCCAGTACTTC	CASSLFGRGGIQETQYF
.	TRBD2	TRBV15	TRBJ2-4	TGTGCCACGTCCCCTAGCGGGGGGGCGTACATTCAGTACTTC	CATSPSGGAYIQYF
.	.	TRBV6-1	TRBJ2-5	TGTGCCAGCAGCATTATTTTGCGGGTGGCTGAGACCCAGTACTTC	CASSIILRVAETQYF
.	TRBD1	TRBV6-4	TRBJ2-2	TGTGCCAGCAGTGACGGGTCAGGGGGTACCGGGGAGCTGTTTTTT	CASSDGSGGTGELFF
.	TRBD2	TRBV14	TRBJ2-1	TGTGCCAGCAGCCTCCGACTAGCGGGTGGGGATGAGCAGTTCTTC	CASSLRLAGGDEQFF
.	.	TRBV19	TRBJ1-6	TGTGCCAGTTCATCCTTTAGCTCCTATAATTCACCCCTCCACTTT	CASSSFSSYNSPLHF
.	.	TRBV2	TRBJ2-2	TGTGCCAGCGGTGTCGGCGGGCAGGACACCGGGGAGCTGTTTTTT	CASGVGGQDTGELFF
.	TRBD1	TRBV6-5	TRBJ1-1	TGTGCCAGCACCAGGACAGGGAACACTGAAGCTTTCTTT	CASTRTGNTEAFF
.	.	TRBV6-5	TRBJ1-2	TGTGCCAGCAGGGAGGCGGTTACCTATGGCTACACCTTC	CASREAVTYGYTF
few	TRBD1	TRBV18	TRBJ1-2	TGTGCCAGCTCACCACGGACAGGGGTCGACTATGGCTACACCTTC	CASSPRTGVDYGYTF
.	.	TRBV5-1	TRBJ1-2	TGCGCCAGCAGCTTATCATCGGGCTATGGCTACACCTTC	CASSLSSGYGYTF
.	.	TRBV19	TRBJ2-1	TGTGCCAGTAGCGGGACTTTCTCCTCCTACAATGAGCAGTTCTTC	CASSGTFSSYNEQFF
.	.	TRBV18	TRBJ1-4	TGTGCCAGCTCACCACCGGCGGCAAACCATAATGAAAAACTGTTTTTT	CASSPPAANHNEKLFF
.	.	TRBV6-5	TRBJ1-2	TGTGCCAGCAGTTCAGGGGCTAACTATGGCTACACCTTC	CASSSGANYGYTF
.	.	TRBV5-6	TRBJ2-3	TGTGCCAGCAGCGTACGCAGGGGAGGGGGCACAGATACGCAGTATTTT	CASSVRRGGGTDTQYF
.	.	TRBV5-6	TRBJ1-1	TGTGCCAGCAGCCCCGGCAGGGGTTGGACTGAAGCTTTCTTT	CASSPGRGWTEAFF
once	.	TRBV7-3	TRBJ2-3	TGTGCCAGCAGCGCCGCGGCGAGCGGCACAGATACGCAGTATTTT	CASSAAASGTDTQYF
.	TRBD1	TRBV5-1	TRBJ1-2	TGCGCCAGCAGAGGGGACAGGGTCTATTATGGCTACACCTTC	CASRGDRVYYGYTF
.	TRBD1	TRBV5-1	TRBJ2-6	TGCGCCAGCAGCCCGCCGGGACAGGGGACCGGGGCCAACGTCCTGACTTTC	CASSPPGQGTGANVLTF
.	TRBD2	TRBV4-2	TRBJ2-3	TGTGCCAGCAGCAGTCGACTAGCGGGGGGGGCAGATACGCAGTATTTT	CASSSRLAGGADTQYF
.	TRBD2	TRBV4-2	TRBJ2-7	TGTGCCAGCAGCCAGGAGACTAGCGGGGGAAGCGCGCAGTACTTC	CASSQETSGGSAQYF
.	.	TRBV28	TRBJ1-5	TGTGCCAGCAGTTTAGAAAACGGAGGCTCGGGTCGGCAGCCCCAGCATTTT	CASSLENGGSGRQPQHF
.	.	TRBV29-1	TRBJ2-7	TGCAGCGTTGGTGGCTTCTACGAGCAGTACTTC	CSVGGFYEQYF
.	.	TRBV6-5	TRBJ1-2	TGTGCCAGCACTATAGGAAGTCAGGGCAGCTATGGCTACACCTTC	CASTIGSQGSYGYTF
.	TRBD1	TRBV6-1	TRBJ2-5	TGTGCCAGCAGTCGGACAGGGTACGTGGAGACCCAGTACTTC	CASSRTGYVETQYF
.	TRBD1	TRBV7-7	TRBJ2-7	TGTGCCAGCAGCCCCTCGACAGGGACCGAGCAGTACTTC	CASSPSTGTEQYF
.	TRBD1	TRBV2	TRBJ1-5	TGTGCCAGCAGGGCTGGGACAGCAAATCAGCCCCAGCATTTT	CASRAGTANQPQHF
.	.	TRBV28	TRBJ1-1	TGTGCCAGCAAAACAGTTAACACTGAAGCTTTCTTT	CASKTVNTEAFF
.	.	TRBV28	TRBJ2-1	TGTGCCAGCAGTTCCCCCTATACTAGGTCCTCCAGCTCCTACAATGAGCAGTTCTTC	CASSSPYTRSSSSYNEQFF
once	.	TRBV4-3	TRBJ1-3	TGCGCCAGCAGCCAAGCGGGTGGAGGGGCCATATATTTT	CASSQAGGGAIYF
once	.	TRBV5-1	TRBJ1-6	TGCGCCAGCAGCCCGCGAGAGACTAGGAACTCACCCCTCCACTTT	CASSPRETRNSPLHF
once	TRBD1	TRBV27	TRBJ2-2	TGTGCCAGCAGTTTAAGAGGTGGGGTTGAGACAGGGCCGTACACCGGGGAGCTGTTTTTT	CASSLRGGVETGPYTGELFF
.	TRBD2	TRBV7-2	TRBJ2-1	TGTGCCAGCAGCCGCGGACTAGTTCGCAATGAGCAGTTCTTC	CASSRGLVRNEQFF
.	TRBD1	TRBV29-1	TRBJ2-2	TGCAGCGTATCGCAGGGGGCGGCCGGGGAGCTGTTTTTT	CSVSQGAAGELFF
.	TRBD1	TRBV7-9	TRBJ2-7	TGTGCCAGCAGCTTGGGCAGGGGGCGAGAGCAGTACTTC	CASSLGRGREQYF
.	TRBD1	TRBV7-2	TRBJ1-3	TGTGCCAGCAGCCTACTAACAGGGGTCTCTGGAAACACCATATATTTT	CASSLLTGVSGNTIYF
.	.	TRBV6-6	TRBJ2-7	TGTGCCAGCAGTTACCGGGCCTACGAGCAGTACTTC	CASSYRAYEQYF
.	.	TRBV7-9	TRBJ1-1	TGTGCCAGCAGCCTATTTAGGGACACCCACACTGAAGCTTTCTTT	CASSLFRDTHTEAFF
once	TRBD1	TRBV11-2	TRBJ2-2	TGTGCCAGCAGCTTAGGGGTTGACAGGGGTAACACCGGGGAGCTGTTTTTT	CASSLGVDRGNTGELFF
.	.	TRBV6-1	TRBJ2-7	TGTGCCAGCAGGACAGGTGACGAGCAGTACTTC	CASRTGDEQYF
.	.	TRBV20-1	TRBJ1-2	TGCAGTGCGTACACAGGGTACGGCTACACCTTC	CSAYTGYGYTF